Presented here are 25 T cell receptor beta chains from one specimen sequenced in a study of shared clonotypes between healthy human individuals. Here immunoSEQ multiplex PCR was the method, and the copy in TCRdb shows in-frame clones only, minus some. The table lists more than 1 million clones, 75% to 80% of them singletons. The sequencing input was memory CD4+ T cells from PBMCs. Sample subset: CD45RA-negative fraction. These receptors were obtained from a man younger than 35 in good health. Some clones in this sample may be carry-over from other donors' samples.

The V call is TRBV18, the J call TRBJ1-1; tentatively, D is TRBD1 (5 bases). With 3 bases removed from V and 1 base from J, the gap between germline ends came to 12 bases. CDR1 is KGHSH and CDR2 is LQKENI in the germline V gene. This CDR3 region has 15 residues. The CDR3 here is CASSPQGVGNTEAFF. The DNA for the CDR3 is TGTGCCAGCTCACCCCAGGGCGTGGGGAACACTGAAGCTTTCTTT. The full variable domain, completed using reference TRBV18 and TRBJ1-1, is NAGVMQNPRHLVRRRGQEARLRCSPMKGHSHVYWYRQLPEEGLKFMVYLQKENIIDESGMPKERFSAEFPKEGPSILRIQQVVRGDSAAYFCASSPQGVGNTEAFFGQGTRLTVV.

This chain links TRBV25-1 with TRBJ2-7; TRBD2 matches at 11 bases. This CDR3 contains 15 residues. V shed 7 bases and J 3 bases; nucleotides not matched to a gene: 8. CDR1 MGHDK and CDR2 SYGVNS come from the germline V gene. CDR3 region: CASTSSSGRFYEQYF. The CDR3 DNA follows: TGTGCCAGCACGTCGTCTAGCGGGAGGTTCTACGAGCAGTACTTC.

This sequence joins TRBV5-1 and TRBJ2-7, with 9 bases aligning to TRBD1. The germline gives CDR1 SGHRS, CDR2 YFSETQ. The CDR3 sequence is 13 residues long. V shed 5 bases and J 5 bases; nucleotides not matched to a gene: 5. This CDR3 reads CASRPGQGHEQYF. Written as DNA, the CDR3 is TGCGCCAGCAGACCGGGACAGGGACACGAGCAGTACTTC.

This clone was seen only once. This chain joins TRBV27 and TRBJ2-5; D gene uncertain. Germline V gene lookup returns CDR1 MNHEY and CDR2 SMNVEV (reference sequence). The CDR3 is 12 amino acids. The V end was cut by 4 bases, the J end by 5 bases, with 8 bases between. The CDR3 DNA reads TGTGCCAGCAGTTCGAACTCGGAGACCCAGTACTTC. This translates into CASSSNSETQYF.

The chain recombines TRBV18 with TRBJ2-3; D perhaps matches TRBD2 (5 bases). The V gene lost 1 base and the J gene lost 1 base, with 18 bases spanning the gap. This CDR3 is built from 18 residues. Germline CDR1 KGHSH, CDR2 LQKENI. CDR3 nucleotides: TGTGCCAGCTCACCACAAAGTCATTCCGGGATCGGCACAGATACGCAGTATTTT. As protein: CASSPQSHSGIGTDTQYF.

The J gene is TRBJ1-5, the V gene TRBV2, with TRBD1 matching 9 bases. The CDR3 has 15 amino acids. The germline V gene encodes CDR1 SNHLY and CDR2 FYNNEI. The ends lost 7 bases at V and 3 bases at J; junction bases unmatched: 7. CDR3 nucleotide sequence: TGTGCCAGCAAGGACAGGGGCGCCACCAATCAGCCCCAGCATTTT. Protein product: CASKDRGATNQPQHF.

The rearrangement joins TRBV19 to TRBJ2-7, with 8 positions matching TRBD1. V shed 4 bases and J 2 bases; nucleotides not matched to a gene: 1. CDR1 is LNHDA, CDR2 SQIVND, per germline (reference sequence). The CDR3 is 13 amino acids. The CDR3 DNA reads as TGTGCCAGTAGTACGACAGGGGCCTACGAGCAGTACTTC. It specifies CASSTTGAYEQYF.

The V call is TRBV28, the J call TRBJ1-1, with D tentatively TRBD1 (6 bases). The CDR3 sequence is 13 residues long. Germline V gene lookup returns CDR1 MDHEN and CDR2 SYDVKM. The V end lost 4 bases, the J end lost 6 bases, and 12 bases lay between the germline ends. The CDR3 region is CASSWGTPPEAFF. DNA of the CDR3: TGTGCCAGCAGTTGGGGGACACCTCCTGAAGCTTTCTTT.

The chain recombines TRBV28 with TRBJ1-2, with D possibly being TRBD1 (5 bases). Trimming took 3 bases from V and 3 from J, leaving 8 bases between them. There are 13 residues in the CDR3. Germline V gene lookup returns CDR1 MDHEN and CDR2 SYDVKM. Here the CDR3 reads CASSLGQHYGYTF. The CDR3 DNA reads TGTGCCAGCAGTTTGGGGCAGCACTATGGCTACACCTTC.

The genes are TRBV6-5 and TRBJ1-4, with TRBD1 matching 7 bases. Germline CDR1 is MNHEY and CDR2 is SVGAGI. The J segment lost 3 bases and the V segment lost 6 bases, leaving 4 bases of the junction unmatched. The CDR3 is made up of 14 amino acids. The CDR3 DNA is TGTGCCAGCAGGCGACAGGGTGCTAATGAAAAACTGTTTTTT. Its translation: CASRRQGANEKLFF.

The chain is built from TRBV2 and TRBJ1-2, with 9 bases aligning to TRBD1. This CDR3 is built from 15 residues. The V gene end was trimmed by 5 bases and the J gene end by 0 bases; junction bases not matched to a gene: 4. Germline V CDR1 and CDR2: SNHLY, FYNNEI. CDR3 protein: CASSQNRGPNYGYTF. The CDR3 region has the DNA TGTGCCAGCAGTCAAAACAGGGGGCCTAACTATGGCTACACCTTC.

V usage is TRBV2 and J usage is TRBJ1-5, with D hard to call. V shed 0 bases and J shed 6 bases, with 15 bases lying between them. Per the germline V gene, CDR1 is SNHLY and CDR2 is FYNNEI. The CDR3 contains 16 residues. The CDR3 sequence is CASSEALPGGRQPQHF. CDR3 nucleotides: TGTGCCAGCAGTGAAGCGCTTCCCGGAGGACGTCAGCCCCAGCATTTT.

This clone appeared a single time. The rearrangement joins TRBV5-8 to TRBJ1-3, with D possibly TRBD1 on 5 matching bases. In germline, CDR1 is SGHTS, CDR2 YDEGEE. The CDR3 contains 15 residues. Trimming left V 2 bases short and J 0 bases short, with 9 bases between. CDR3 protein: CASSFLGGSGNTIYF. The CDR3 bases are TGTGCCAGCAGCTTTCTCGGGGGCTCTGGAAACACCATATATTTT. Variable domain in full (rest from reference TRBV5-8 and TRBJ1-3): EAGVTQSPTHLIKTRGQQATLRCSPISGHTSVYWYQQALGLGLQFLLWYDEGEERNRGNFPPRFSGRQFPNYSSELNVNALELEDSALYLCASSFLGGSGNTIYFGEGSWLTVV.

This chain joins TRBV5-6 and TRBJ1-2, with 11 bases matching TRBD1. CDR1 and CDR2 from the germline V gene are SGHDT and YYEEEE. The CDR3 has 15 residues. Losses at the gene ends were 2 bases for V and 14 bases for J; bases not matched to a gene: 14. The CDR3 reads CASSFPGQGGAVGTF. CDR3 nucleotide sequence: TGTGCCAGCAGCTTCCCGGGACAGGGGGGCGCAGTAGGGACCTTC. The full variable domain, with the rest looked up from reference TRBV5-6 and TRBJ1-2, is DAGVTQSPTHLIKTRGQQVTLRCSPKSGHDTVSWYQQALGQGPQFIFQYYEEEERQRGNFPDRFSGHQFPNYSSELNVNALLLGDSALYLCASSFPGQGGAVGTFGSGTRLTVV.

The chain couples TRBV28 to TRBJ1-4; no definite D call. Trimming shortened V by 6 bases and J by 13 bases, and 21 bases separated the two germline ends. The CDR3 runs 14 residues. CDR1 is MDHEN, CDR2 SYDVKM, per germline. The CDR3 DNA follows: TGTGCCAGCAGACCCAGCCACAGAAATCCTCTACTGTTTTTT. It translates to CASRPSHRNPLLFF.

This clone was seen a handful of times. With a far larger clone one base away, a read error is the likely cause. CDR3 residues: CASSQEDSGANVLTF. CDR3 DNA sequence: TGTGCCAGCAGCCAAGAGGACTCTGGGGCCAACGTCCTGACTTTC. The chain joins TRBV4-2 to TRBJ2-6; unclear D gene. Germline V lookup: CDR1 LGHNA, CDR2 YNFKEQ. This CDR3 is 15 amino acids long. V lost 0 bases and J lost 0, with 3 bases in between.

V usage is TRBV7-8 and J usage is TRBJ2-1; D is unclear. The CDR3 is 14 amino acids. In germline, CDR1 is SGHVS, CDR2 FQNEAQ. Trimming shortened V by 5 bases and J by 4 bases, and 12 bases separated the two germline ends. CDR3 sequence (DNA): TGTGCCAGCAGCGCACAAGCCCATTACAATGAGCAGTTCTTC. This codes for CASSAQAHYNEQFF.

This chain links TRBV5-1 with TRBJ2-3, with 8 bases fitting TRBD2. Trimming took 5 bases from V and 5 from J; bases not matched to a gene: 13. Germline-derived CDR1 and CDR2 are SGHRS and YFSETQ. This CDR3 contains 16 residues. The chain's CDR3 is CASRLFSGSGGDTQYF. As DNA, the CDR3 is TGCGCCAGCAGACTGTTCAGCGGGAGCGGTGGAGATACGCAGTATTTT.

This chain links TRBV11-3 with TRBJ2-7; D perhaps matches TRBD2 (6 bases). V lost 1 base to trimming and J lost 7 bases, with 14 bases between them. Germline V gene lookup returns CDR1 SGHNT and CDR2 YENEEA. This CDR3 has 14 residues. CDR3 DNA: TGTGCCAGCAGCTTAGGCCGGCTAGCGAGTGAGCAGTACTTC. The encoded protein is CASSLGRLASEQYF.

The chain links TRBV28 to TRBJ1-3, with D possibly TRBD1 on 5 matching bases. CDR3 size: 16 residues. Trimming took 6 bases from V and 3 from J, leaving 18 bases between them. Germline CDR1 and CDR2: MDHEN and SYDVKM. Here the CDR3 reads CASSPPGTWDGNTIYF. The CDR3 coding sequence is TGTGCCAGCAGCCCCCCGGGGACCTGGGATGGAAACACCATATATTTT.

This clone was seen just once. The chain carries TRBV28 and TRBJ2-7; D is uncertain. The CDR3 runs 14 residues. Trimming took 2 bases from V and 1 from J, leaving 9 bases between them. Germline V gene data show CDR1 as MDHEN and CDR2 as SYDVKM. CDR3 in DNA: TGTGCCAGCAGTTTAGTAGGGTTTTCCTACGAGCAGTACTTC. Translated, it gives CASSLVGFSYEQYF.

The V gene is TRBV2, the J gene TRBJ2-2, with D tentatively TRBD2 (5 bases). Deletions cut 1 base from V and 5 bases from J, with 14 bases between. The CDR3 contains 16 residues. Germline lookup yields CDR1 SNHLY and CDR2 FYNNEI. CDR3 DNA sequence: TGTGCCAGCAGTGAAGTAGGGCGGGTACAGACCGGGGAGCTGTTTTTT. Its translation is CASSEVGRVQTGELFF.

The gene calls are TRBV5-1 and TRBJ1-3, with TRBD1 matching over 9 bases. Germline V CDR1 and CDR2: SGHRS, YFSETQ. The CDR3 runs to 16 residues. Trimming removed 3 bases from V and 6 bases from J; junction bases left unmatched: 10. DNA of the CDR3: TGCGCCAGCAGCTGGGGATCTACAGGGGGCGTAAACACCATATATTTT. This codes for CASSWGSTGGVNTIYF.

The rearrangement links TRBV6-5 to TRBJ2-7; TRBD1 is a possible D gene (5 bases). The CDR3 loop spans 12 amino acids. The germline V and J ends were trimmed by 7 bases and 2 bases, with 9 bases remaining between them. CDR1 and CDR2 from the germline V gene are MNHEY and SVGAGI. The CDR3 DNA follows: TGTGCCAGCACTGGGGCAGCCTACGAGCAGTACTTC. It specifies CASTGAAYEQYF.

The chain has TRBV7-6 and TRBJ2-3, with 8 bases matching TRBD2. Germline CDR1 reads SGHVS; CDR2 reads FNYEAQ. J was trimmed by 0 bases and V by 2 bases; bases with no gene match: 16. CDR3 length equals 20 residues. CDR3 protein: CASSLRAFGSGSYSTDTQYF. DNA of the CDR3: TGTGCCAGCAGCTTAAGAGCCTTTGGGAGCGGGAGCTATAGCACAGATACGCAGTATTTT.